These 26 T cell receptor beta chains were sequenced from one sample in a study of T cell responses to AZD1222 COVID-19 vaccine. Produced via immunoSEQ multiplex PCR; TCRdb's table is partial and in-frame only. Of about 120,000 clones listed, 75% to 90% are singletons. The sequenced sample was peripheral blood, obtained on day 0 of AZD1222 vaccination. These receptor sequences come from an adult in good health.

This clone was detected only a few times. The rearrangement links TRBV7-7 to TRBJ1-5, with TRBD1 as a possible D gene (6 bases). The CDR3 sequence is 15 residues long. Trimming stripped 5 bases from V and 3 bases from J, with 14 bases between. Germline loops: CDR1 SSHAT, CDR2 FNYEAQ (reference sequence). The CDR3 nucleotides read TGTGCCAGCAGCCTGGGACATCCGTTCAATCAGCCCCAGCATTTT. As protein: CASSLGHPFNQPQHF.

The V call is TRBV7-2, the J call TRBJ1-2; 7 nucleotides align to TRBD1. Germline CDR1 is SGHTA and CDR2 is FQGNSA. This CDR3 spans 14 amino acids. J gave up 3 bases and V 2 bases, and 3 bases lay outside the gene matches. The CDR3 loop reads CASSLQGVDYGYTF. The CDR3 coding sequence is TGTGCCAGCAGCTTACAGGGGGTAGACTATGGCTACACCTTC.

The chain recombines TRBV18 with TRBJ2-7; the D gene is possibly TRBD2 (6 bases). V was cut by 3 bases and J by 5 bases, with 11 bases left in between. The germline V gene has CDR1 KGHSH and CDR2 LQKENI. This CDR3 has 13 amino acids. CDR3 sequence reads: CASSPRGYHEQYF. The DNA of the CDR3 is TGTGCCAGCTCACCCCGGGGGTACCACGAGCAGTACTTC. The entire variable domain, with the rest obtained from reference TRBV18 and TRBJ2-7, is as follows: NAGVMQNPRHLVRRRGQEARLRCSPMKGHSHVYWYRQLPEEGLKFMVYLQKENIIDESGMPKERFSAEFPKEGPSILRIQQVVRGDSAAYFCASSPRGYHEQYFGPGTRLTVT.

V usage is TRBV9 and J usage is TRBJ1-2; no reliable D call. CDR3 length: 13 amino acids. The V and J ends lost 0 bases and 8 bases respectively, with 11 bases between them. The V gene's germline CDR1 is SGDLS and CDR2 YYNGEE. CDR3 sequence (DNA): TGTGCCAGCAGCGTAGGGCACTCAGAAGGCTACACCTTC. Amino acid sequence: CASSVGHSEGYTF.

The genes are TRBV28 and TRBJ1-6; D is uncertain. V lost 5 bases to trimming and J lost 5 bases, with 13 bases between them. Per germline, CDR1 MDHEN and CDR2 SYDVKM. This CDR3 region has 15 residues. The CDR3 DNA follows: TGTGCCAGCAGTCTGGACCCTTTCAATAATTCACCCCTCCACTTT. Amino acids: CASSLDPFNNSPLHF.

The chain uses TRBV5-1 and TRBJ2-7; D remains unclear. CDR3 size: 13 residues. V gave up 4 bases and J gave up 2 bases, with 10 bases separating them. CDR1 and CDR2 from the germline V gene are SGHRS and YFSETQ. The CDR3: CASSKTLTYEQYF. The CDR3 bases are TGCGCCAGCAGCAAGACCCTAACCTACGAGCAGTACTTC. The entire variable domain, with the rest obtained from reference TRBV5-1 and TRBJ2-7, is as follows: KAGVTQTPRYLIKTRGQQVTLSCSPISGHRSVSWYQQTPGQGLQFLFEYFSETQRNKGNFPGRFSGRQFSNSRSEMNVSTLELGDSALYLCASSKTLTYEQYFGPGTRLTVT.

The chain employs TRBV29-1 and TRBJ1-1; D gene unclear. CDR1 is SQVTM, CDR2 ANQGSEA, per germline. The CDR3 has 12 residues. The V and J ends lost 1 base and 4 bases respectively, with 7 bases between them. The CDR3 loop reads CSVEGVGTEAFF. The CDR3 DNA reads as TGCAGCGTTGAAGGTGTGGGCACTGAAGCTTTCTTT.

V gene TRBV7-9 combines with J gene TRBJ1-1, with D possibly TRBD1 on 6 matching bases. The length of the CDR3 is 14 residues. Per germline, CDR1 SEHNR and CDR2 FQNEAQ (reference sequence). Trimming shortened V by 8 bases and J by 5 bases, and 18 bases separated the two germline ends. CDR3 residues: CASSKTGGNTEAFF. The CDR3 region has the DNA TGTGCCAGCTCAAAAACCGGGGGCAATACTGAAGCTTTCTTT.

The rearrangement joins TRBV28 to TRBJ2-7; 12 nucleotides align to TRBD2. This CDR3 has 18 amino acids. From germline, CDR1 is MDHEN and CDR2 SYDVKM. Trimming cost V 5 bases and J 3 bases; bases outside gene matches: 14. Here the CDR3 reads CASSRGTSGPGTFYEQYF. The CDR3 bases are TGTGCCAGCAGTCGGGGGACTAGCGGGCCTGGGACCTTCTACGAGCAGTACTTC.

The V and J genes are TRBV6-5 and TRBJ2-1, with 11 bases that match TRBD1. Trimming at V came to 4 bases and at J to 6 bases, leaving 2 bases not matched to a gene. Germline V gene sequence: CDR1 MNHEY, CDR2 SVGAGI. CDR3 size: 14 residues. CDR3 in amino acids: CASSSGTGGNEQFF. The CDR3 region has the DNA TGTGCCAGCAGTTCCGGGACAGGGGGCAATGAGCAGTTCTTC.

V is TRBV28 and J is TRBJ2-3; 9 bases align to TRBD1. This CDR3 is built from 14 residues. The trim removed 5 bases at V and 5 bases at J, leaving 5 bases unmatched. The V gene's germline CDR1 is MDHEN and CDR2 SYDVKM. For the CDR3, the DNA is TGTGCCAGCAGTCCCTTGGACAGGGGAGATACGCAGTATTTT. Amino acids: CASSPLDRGDTQYF.

V is TRBV18 and J is TRBJ1-1; D gene ambiguous. Germline V lookup: CDR1 KGHSH, CDR2 LQKENI. V shed 5 bases and J shed 3 bases, with 22 bases lying between them. The CDR3 totals 17 residues. Here the CDR3 DNA reads TGTGCCAGCTCAATCACCCCCGGCAACCCGCGGGACACTGAAGCTTTCTTT. Amino acid sequence: CASSITPGNPRDTEAFF.

Here the CDR3 reads CASRYYREKSYNEQFF. The CDR3 bases are TGTGCCAGCAGATACTACCGGGAAAAGTCCTACAATGAGCAGTTCTTC. The genes are TRBV2 and TRBJ2-1; TRBD2 might be the D (5 bases). Germline V gene data show CDR1 as SNHLY and CDR2 as FYNNEI. The V end was cut by 6 bases, the J end by 1 base, with 16 bases between. The CDR3 has 16 amino acids.

The chain carries TRBV5-1 and TRBJ2-1; 7 nucleotides line up with TRBD2. This CDR3 contains 14 residues. J gave up 5 bases and V 1 base, and 3 bases lay outside the gene matches. Per the germline V gene, CDR1 is SGHRS and CDR2 is YFSETQ. The CDR3 region has the DNA TGCGCCAGCAGCTTGACTAGCGCCAACAATGAGCAGTTCTTC. Protein: CASSLTSANNEQFF.

The chain combines TRBV19 with TRBJ1-2; 7 bases are shared with TRBD1. This CDR3 contains 13 residues. Germline V gives CDR1 LNHDA, CDR2 SQIVND (reference sequence). J gave up 4 bases and V 5 bases, and 4 bases lay outside the gene matches. The CDR3 DNA reads TGTGCCAGTAGTCCACAGGGGAGCTATGGCTACACCTTC. Translated: CASSPQGSYGYTF.

The V gene is TRBV10-3, the J gene TRBJ2-7; 9 bases are a match to TRBD1. CDR3 length equals 14 residues. After removal of 6 bases from V and 1 base from J, the junction contained 4 bases not matched to a gene. From germline, CDR1 is ENHRY and CDR2 SYGVKD. The CDR3 spells CAIRGGQGSYEQYF. CDR3 bases: TGTGCCATCAGGGGGGGACAGGGTTCCTACGAGCAGTACTTC.

V is TRBV6-5 and J is TRBJ1-4; TRBD1 agrees at 9 bases. With V trimmed by 2 bases and J by 3 bases, 4 bases remained unmatched. The CDR3 sequence is 16 residues long. Germline V gene lookup returns CDR1 MNHEY and CDR2 SVGAGI. The CDR3 nucleotides read TGTGCCAGCAGTTACGGCCGACAGGGGGCTAATGAAAAACTGTTTTTT. Protein product: CASSYGRQGANEKLFF.

To note about this clone: One end of the junction fails to match germline, which may point to a read error. The V and J genes are TRBV10-3 and TRBJ2-1; D is unresolved. The V gene's germline CDR1 is ENHRY and CDR2 SYGVKD. This CDR3 region has 12 residues. This chain's CDR3 is CAISDPTNGQFF. CDR3 coding DNA: TGTGCCATCAGTGACCCCACTAATGGGCAGTTCTTC.

The chain carries TRBV10-3 and TRBJ2-3, with D possibly TRBD2 on 5 matching bases. Germline lookup yields CDR1 ENHRY and CDR2 SYGVKD. The CDR3 contains 15 residues. V shed 4 bases and J shed 5 bases, with 16 bases lying between them. The CDR3 bases are TGTGCCATCAGTGGAGACTACCGCCTGGGAGATACGCAGTATTTT. Residues: CAISGDYRLGDTQYF.

The chain links TRBV6-5 to TRBJ1-2; 8 nucleotides agree with TRBD1. Germline values: CDR1 MNHEY, CDR2 SVGAGI. Trimming cost V 5 bases and J 8 bases; bases outside gene matches: 10. The CDR3 has 14 residues. The CDR3 sequence is CASSRQGSAKGYTF. The DNA for the CDR3 is TGTGCCAGCAGTCGACAGGGGTCTGCTAAAGGCTACACCTTC.

This clone has only one observation. The V call is TRBV7-9, the J call TRBJ1-5; the D gene is possibly TRBD1 (5 bases). The V end lost 1 base, the J end lost 3 bases, and 19 bases lay between the germline ends. Germline V gene lookup returns CDR1 SEHNR and CDR2 FQNEAQ (reference sequence). The CDR3 sequence is 18 residues long. CDR3 DNA: TGTGCCAGCAGCTTAGTCTCGGGTGGCAGGGCTTTCAATCAGCCCCAGCATTTT. This translates into CASSLVSGGRAFNQPQHF.

Only one count was recorded for this clone. The chain uses TRBV9 and TRBJ1-3; a possible D gene is TRBD1 (5 bases). Looked up from germline, CDR1 is SGDLS and CDR2 is YYNGEE. The germline V and J ends were trimmed by 1 base and 2 bases, with 13 bases remaining between them. The CDR3 length is 16 residues. In DNA form, the CDR3 reads TGTGCCAGCAGCGTATTTGAGGGACCTACTGGAAACACCATATATTTT. Its protein product is CASSVFEGPTGNTIYF.

This clone was seen once. The rearrangement uses TRBV28 and TRBJ2-6, with 8 bases matching TRBD1. The CDR3 spans 16 residues. Trimming cost V 10 bases and J 0 bases; bases outside gene matches: 8. CDR1 is MDHEN, CDR2 SYDVKM, per germline. The chain's CDR3 is CATLDREYSGANVLTF. The CDR3 nucleotides read TGTGCCACCTTGGACAGGGAGTACTCTGGGGCCAACGTCCTGACTTTC.

The chain couples TRBV18 to TRBJ1-1, with D possibly TRBD1 on 5 matching bases. The CDR3 runs to 13 residues. CDR1 is KGHSH, CDR2 LQKENI, per germline. V was pared by 3 bases and J by 6 bases, with 11 bases between. This CDR3 reads CASSPEGLPEAFF. CDR3 bases: TGTGCCAGCTCACCGGAGGGGTTACCTGAAGCTTTCTTT.

The CDR3 protein is CASSLLNEQFF. The CDR3 DNA reads as TGTGCCAGCAGTTTATTAAATGAGCAGTTCTTC. The chain has TRBV28 and TRBJ2-1, with no clear D. V was cut by 1 base and J by 7 bases, with 2 bases left in between. The CDR3 covers 11 residues. The germline gives CDR1 MDHEN, CDR2 SYDVKM.

V is TRBV28 and J is TRBJ1-4, with no clear D. Deletions cut 5 bases from V and 7 bases from J, with 17 bases between. Looked up from germline, CDR1 is MDHEN and CDR2 is SYDVKM. There are 15 residues in the CDR3. CDR3 in DNA: TGTGCCAGCAGTGCCCGAGACCGGGGTTCTGAAAAACTGTTTTTT. Translated: CASSARDRGSEKLFF.